This T cell receptor beta chain was recovered during a study of shared clonotypes between healthy human individuals. Germline lookup yields CDR1 KGHSH and CDR2 LQKENI. Trimming removed 3 bases at V and 4 bases at J, with 11 bases between. This CDR3 is 14 amino acids long. Every donor was a Caucasian adult from Nashville, Tennessee. Repertoires were generated with immunoSEQ multiplex PCR, while TCRdb's copy carries only in-frame clones and drops some. Here the sample spans some 2,500,000 clones, approximately 93% being singletons. The sample was naive CD4+ T cells from PBMCs. This sample's subset: CD45RA+ positively selected. The TCR originated in a man aged 18 to 35 in good health. Some clones in this sample may be carry-over from other donors' samples. The V gene is TRBV18, the J gene TRBJ2-3; D possibly corresponds to TRBD1 (6 bases). The CDR3 loop reads CASSPTQGSDTQYF. The CDR3 coding sequence is TGTGCCAGCTCACCGACCCAGGGGTCAGATACGCAGTATTTT.